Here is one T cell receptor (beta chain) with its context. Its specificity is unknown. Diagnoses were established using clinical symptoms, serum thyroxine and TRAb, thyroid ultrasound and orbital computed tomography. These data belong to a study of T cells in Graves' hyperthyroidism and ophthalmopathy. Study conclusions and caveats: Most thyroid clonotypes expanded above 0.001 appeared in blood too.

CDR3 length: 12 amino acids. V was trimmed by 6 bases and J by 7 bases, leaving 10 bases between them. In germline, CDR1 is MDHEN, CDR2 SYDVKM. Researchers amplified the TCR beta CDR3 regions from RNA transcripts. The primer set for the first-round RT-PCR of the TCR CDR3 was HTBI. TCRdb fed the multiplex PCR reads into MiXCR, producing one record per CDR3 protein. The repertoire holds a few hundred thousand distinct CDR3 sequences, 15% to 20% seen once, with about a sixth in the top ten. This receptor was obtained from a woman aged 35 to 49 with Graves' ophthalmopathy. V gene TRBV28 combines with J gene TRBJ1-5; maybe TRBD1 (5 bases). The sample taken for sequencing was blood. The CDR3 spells CASRWGPQPQHF. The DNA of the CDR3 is TGTGCCAGCAGGTGGGGACCCCAGCCCCAGCATTTT.